The clone carrying this T cell receptor (beta chain) was observed once. The antigen remains undetermined. The record originates from a study of cytomegalovirus exposure and HLA in healthy donors. Study in general: An early release of data contained tens of millions of unique TCRs, which came from HLA-typed donors. General observations from the study: According to a later analysis, donors in an Asian-associated ancestry cluster reportedly had fewer N-insertions than the roughly 640-donor mean.

Germline lookup yields CDR1 MDHEN and CDR2 SYDVKM. The CDR3 spans 15 residues. After removal of 7 bases from V and 9 bases from J, the junction contained 13 bases not matched to a gene. Primers for the PCR totalled 60 Vbeta and 13 Jbeta. Generated by immunoSEQ multiplex PCR, the TCRdb table keeps only in-frame clones and is missing some. The sample has about 140,000 clones, 70% to 85% seen once. Sequencing was carried out using PBMCs. This clonotype originated in a woman aged 40 to 55 in good health and CMV-seronegative. The chain combines TRBV28 with TRBJ2-1; 9 nucleotides line up with TRBD2. CDR3: CASTDSGRGESEQFF. Here the CDR3 DNA reads TGTGCCAGCACGGATAGCGGGAGAGGGGAATCTGAGCAGTTCTTC.